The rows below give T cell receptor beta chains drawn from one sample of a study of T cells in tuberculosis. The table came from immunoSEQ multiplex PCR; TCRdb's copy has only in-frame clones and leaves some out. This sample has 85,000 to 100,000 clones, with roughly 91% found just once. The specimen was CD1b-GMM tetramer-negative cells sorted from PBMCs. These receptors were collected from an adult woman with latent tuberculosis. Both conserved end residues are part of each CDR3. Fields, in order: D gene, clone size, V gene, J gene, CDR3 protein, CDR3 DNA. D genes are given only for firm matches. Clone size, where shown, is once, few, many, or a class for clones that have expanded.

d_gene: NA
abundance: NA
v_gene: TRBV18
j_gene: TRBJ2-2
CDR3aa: CASSPLPLTGELFF
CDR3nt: TGTGCCAGCTCACCGCTACCCCTCACCGGGGAGCTGTTTTTT

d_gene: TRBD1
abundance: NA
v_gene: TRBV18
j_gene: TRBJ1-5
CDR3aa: CASSTGTGFNQPQHF
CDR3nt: TGTGCCAGCTCTACCGGGACAGGCTTCAATCAGCCCCAGCATTTT

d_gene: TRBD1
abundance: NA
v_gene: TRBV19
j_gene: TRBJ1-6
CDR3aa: CASSVTGGESPPLHF
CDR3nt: TGTGCCAGTAGTGTTACAGGGGGTGAATCGCCACCCCTCCACTTT

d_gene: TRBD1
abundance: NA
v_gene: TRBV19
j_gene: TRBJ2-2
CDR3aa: CASKYRGLTGELFF
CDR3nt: TGTGCCAGTAAATACAGGGGGCTCACCGGGGAGCTGTTTTTT

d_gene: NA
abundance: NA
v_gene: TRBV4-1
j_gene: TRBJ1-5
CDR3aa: CASSQEGPNQPQHF
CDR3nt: TGCGCCAGCAGCCAAGAGGGCCCCAATCAGCCCCAGCATTTT

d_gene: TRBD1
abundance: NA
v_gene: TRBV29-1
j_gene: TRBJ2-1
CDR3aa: CSVGTGANEQFF
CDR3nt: TGCAGCGTCGGGACAGGGGCGAATGAGCAGTTCTTC

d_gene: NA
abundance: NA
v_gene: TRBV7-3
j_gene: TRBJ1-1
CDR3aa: CASSPTHRNTEAFF
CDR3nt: TGTGCCAGCAGCCCCACCCACAGGAACACTGAAGCTTTCTTT

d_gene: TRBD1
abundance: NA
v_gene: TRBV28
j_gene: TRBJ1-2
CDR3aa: CASGQGRGYTF
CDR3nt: TGTGCCAGCGGACAGGGTCGTGGCTACACCTTC

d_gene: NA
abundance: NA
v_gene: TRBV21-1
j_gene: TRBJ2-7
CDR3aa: CASSPGLAGSSYEQYF
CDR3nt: TGTGCCAGCAGCCCCGGACTAGCGGGGAGCTCCTACGAGCAGTACTTC

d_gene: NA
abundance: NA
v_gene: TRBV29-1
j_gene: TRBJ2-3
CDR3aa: CSVEGQGSTDTQYF
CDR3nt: TGCAGCGTTGAAGGTCAGGGAAGCACAGATACGCAGTATTTT

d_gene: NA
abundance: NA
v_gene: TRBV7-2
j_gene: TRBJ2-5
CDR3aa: CASSVGGTQETQYF
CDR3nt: TGTGCCAGCAGCGTCGGGGGGACACAAGAGACCCAGTACTTC

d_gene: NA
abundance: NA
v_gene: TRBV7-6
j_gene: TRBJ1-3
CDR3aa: CASSLQGTGNTIYF
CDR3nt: TGTGCCAGCAGCTTACAGGGGACTGGAAACACCATATATTTT

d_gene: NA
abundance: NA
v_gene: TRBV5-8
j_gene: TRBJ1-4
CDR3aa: CASLIRGLNSGKLFF
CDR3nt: TGTGCCAGCCTGATACGAGGTCTCAACTCGGGAAAACTGTTTTTT

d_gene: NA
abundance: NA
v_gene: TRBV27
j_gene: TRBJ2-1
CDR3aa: CASSLSRDTEQFF
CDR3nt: TGTGCCAGCAGTCTAAGCCGGGACACTGAGCAGTTCTTC

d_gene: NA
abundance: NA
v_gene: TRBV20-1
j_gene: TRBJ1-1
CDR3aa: CSARMGRGAFF
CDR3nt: TGCAGTGCTAGGATGGGGAGAGGAGCTTTCTTT

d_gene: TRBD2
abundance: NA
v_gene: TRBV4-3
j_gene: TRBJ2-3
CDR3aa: CASSQSSTSLGDTQYF
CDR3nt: TGCGCCAGCAGCCAATCATCGACTAGCCTGGGCGATACGCAGTATTTT

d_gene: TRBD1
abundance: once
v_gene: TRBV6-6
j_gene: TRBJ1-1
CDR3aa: CASSDRGNTEAFF
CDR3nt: TGTGCCAGCAGCGACAGGGGGAACACTGAAGCTTTCTTT

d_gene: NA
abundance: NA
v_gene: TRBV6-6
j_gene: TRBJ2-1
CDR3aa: CASIQTQGSSYNEQFF
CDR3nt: TGTGCCAGCATACAGACGCAGGGGAGCTCCTACAATGAGCAGTTCTTC

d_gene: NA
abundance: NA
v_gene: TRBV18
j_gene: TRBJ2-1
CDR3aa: CASSPRSRSPNEQFF
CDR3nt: TGTGCCAGCTCACCACGGAGTCGATCCCCAAATGAGCAGTTCTTC

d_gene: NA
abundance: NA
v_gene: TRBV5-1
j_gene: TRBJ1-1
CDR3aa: CASSGGFNTEAFF
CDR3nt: TGCGCCAGCAGTGGCGGGTTTAACACTGAAGCTTTCTTT

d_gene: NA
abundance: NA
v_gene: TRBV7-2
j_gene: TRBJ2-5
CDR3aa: CASSPIGGTGTQYF
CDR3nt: TGTGCCAGCAGCCCAATTGGGGGGACGGGGACCCAGTACTTC

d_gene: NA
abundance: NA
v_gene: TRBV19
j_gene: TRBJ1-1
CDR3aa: CASNPTGVYEAFF
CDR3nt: TGTGCCAGTAACCCCACCGGGGTCTATGAAGCTTTCTTT

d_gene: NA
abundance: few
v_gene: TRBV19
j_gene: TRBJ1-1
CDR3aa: CASSITTGAFF
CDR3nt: TGTGCCAGTAGTATTACGACAGGCGCTTTCTTT

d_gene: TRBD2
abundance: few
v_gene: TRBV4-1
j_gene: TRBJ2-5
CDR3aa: CASSQLTSGETQYF
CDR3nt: TGCGCCAGCAGCCAATTGACTAGCGGGGAGACCCAGTACTTC

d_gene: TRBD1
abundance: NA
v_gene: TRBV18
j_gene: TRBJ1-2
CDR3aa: CASSPGQGARNYGYTF
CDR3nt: TGTGCCAGCTCACCGGGACAGGGGGCGCGTAACTATGGCTACACCTTC

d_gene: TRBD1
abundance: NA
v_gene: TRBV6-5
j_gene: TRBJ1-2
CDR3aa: CASSPGQALYGYTF
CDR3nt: TGTGCCAGCAGTCCGGGACAGGCCCTCTATGGCTACACCTTC

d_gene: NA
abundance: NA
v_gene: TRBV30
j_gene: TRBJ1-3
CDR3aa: CAWSVGRKAIYF
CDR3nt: TGTGCCTGGAGTGTAGGGAGGAAGGCCATATATTTT

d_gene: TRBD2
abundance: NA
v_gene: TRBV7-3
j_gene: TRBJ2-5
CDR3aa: CASSSGPRTRGETQYF
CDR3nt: TGTGCCAGCAGCTCCGGCCCTCGGACTAGGGGAGAGACCCAGTACTTC

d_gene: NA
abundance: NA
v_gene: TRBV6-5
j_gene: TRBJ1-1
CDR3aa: CASSPAGQTNTEAFF
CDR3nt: TGTGCCAGCAGTCCCGCGGGGCAGACGAACACTGAAGCTTTCTTT

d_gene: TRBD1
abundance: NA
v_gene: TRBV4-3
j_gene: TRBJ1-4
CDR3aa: CASSLAPLGQTNEKLFF
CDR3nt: TGCGCCAGCAGCCTCGCCCCATTGGGACAGACAAATGAAAAACTGTTTTTT

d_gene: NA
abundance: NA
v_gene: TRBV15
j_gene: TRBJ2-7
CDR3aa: CATSRVTGRRIYEQYF
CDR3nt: TGTGCCACCAGCAGAGTCACAGGCCGACGAATTTACGAGCAGTACTTC

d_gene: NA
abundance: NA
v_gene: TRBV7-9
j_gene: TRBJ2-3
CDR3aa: CASSLASRGSYDTQYF
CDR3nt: TGTGCCAGCAGCTTAGCGTCGAGAGGAAGCTACGATACGCAGTATTTT

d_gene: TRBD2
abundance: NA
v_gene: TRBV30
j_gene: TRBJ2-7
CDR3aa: CAWSRGTSGGLREQYF
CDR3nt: TGTGCCTGGAGTAGAGGGACTAGCGGGGGGTTGCGCGAGCAGTACTTC

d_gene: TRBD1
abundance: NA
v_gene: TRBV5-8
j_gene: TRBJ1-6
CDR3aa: CASSLAGGLRSSYNSPLHF
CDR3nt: TGTGCCAGCAGCTTGGCAGGGGGCTTGAGGAGCTCCTATAATTCACCCCTCCACTTT

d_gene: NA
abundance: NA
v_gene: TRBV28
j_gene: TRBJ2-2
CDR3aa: CASRAFGQTTGELFF
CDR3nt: TGTGCCAGCAGGGCCTTCGGACAGACCACCGGGGAGCTGTTTTTT

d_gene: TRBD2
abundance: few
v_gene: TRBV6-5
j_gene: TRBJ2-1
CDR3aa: CASSWTGLAGPNEQFF
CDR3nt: TGTGCCAGCAGTTGGACGGGACTAGCGGGACCCAATGAGCAGTTCTTC

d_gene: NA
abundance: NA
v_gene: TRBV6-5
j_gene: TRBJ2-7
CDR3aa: CASRPPGLERSEQYF
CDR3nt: TGTGCCAGCAGACCTCCCGGACTCGAGAGGTCCGAGCAGTACTTC

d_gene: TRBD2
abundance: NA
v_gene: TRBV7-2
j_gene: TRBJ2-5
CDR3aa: CASSRGTSGETQYF
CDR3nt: TGTGCCAGCAGCCGCGGGACTAGTGGCGAGACCCAGTACTTC

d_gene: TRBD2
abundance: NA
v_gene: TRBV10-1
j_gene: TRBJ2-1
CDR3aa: CASSGGAGSYNEQFF
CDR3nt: TGCGCCAGCAGTGGGGGAGCGGGGTCCTACAATGAGCAGTTCTTC

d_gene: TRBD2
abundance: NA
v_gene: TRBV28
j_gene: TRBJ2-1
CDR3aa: CASSSQMTSGGYNEQFF
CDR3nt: TGTGCCAGCAGTTCTCAGATGACTAGCGGGGGCTACAATGAGCAGTTCTTC

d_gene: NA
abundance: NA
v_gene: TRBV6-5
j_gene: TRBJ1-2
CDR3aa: CASSYLGAEGYTF
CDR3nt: TGTGCCAGCAGTTACTTAGGGGCAGAGGGCTACACCTTC

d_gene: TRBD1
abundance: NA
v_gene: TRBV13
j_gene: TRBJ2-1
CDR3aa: CASSSRGSSYNEQFF
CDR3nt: TGTGCCAGCAGCTCCAGGGGGAGCTCCTACAATGAGCAGTTCTTC

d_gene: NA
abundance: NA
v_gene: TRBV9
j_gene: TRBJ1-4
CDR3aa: CASSVGGGTANEKLFF
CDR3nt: TGTGCCAGCAGCGTAGGGGGGGGGACGGCTAATGAAAAACTGTTTTTT

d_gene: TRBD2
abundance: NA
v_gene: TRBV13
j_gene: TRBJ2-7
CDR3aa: CASSPLAGAAYEQYF
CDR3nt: TGTGCCAGCAGCCCTCTAGCGGGGGCCGCTTACGAGCAGTACTTC

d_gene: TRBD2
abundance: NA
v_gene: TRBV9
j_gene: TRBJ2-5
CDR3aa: CASSVSSGGAETQYF
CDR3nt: TGTGCCAGCAGCGTCAGTAGCGGGGGGGCCGAGACCCAGTACTTC

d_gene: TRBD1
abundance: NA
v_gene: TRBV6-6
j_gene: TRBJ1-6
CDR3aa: CASRPDRGRYSPLHF
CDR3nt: TGTGCCAGCAGGCCCGACAGGGGGCGGTATTCACCCCTCCACTTT

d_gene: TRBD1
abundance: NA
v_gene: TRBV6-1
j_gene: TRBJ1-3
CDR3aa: CASSDRGKGNTIYF
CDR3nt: TGTGCCAGCAGTGACAGGGGGAAAGGAAACACCATATATTTT

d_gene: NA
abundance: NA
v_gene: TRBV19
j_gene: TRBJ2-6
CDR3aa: CASSVDRPGANVLTF
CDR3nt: TGTGCCAGTAGTGTCGACAGACCTGGGGCCAACGTCCTGACTTTC

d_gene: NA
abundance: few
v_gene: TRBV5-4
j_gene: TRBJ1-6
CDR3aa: CASSLRRDSPLHF
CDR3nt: TGTGCCAGCAGCTTGAGGCGGGATTCACCCCTCCACTTT

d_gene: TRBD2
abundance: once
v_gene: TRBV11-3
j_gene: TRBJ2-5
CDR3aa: CASSEGTSGGLQETQYF
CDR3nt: TGTGCCAGCAGCGAAGGGACTAGCGGGGGACTCCAAGAGACCCAGTACTTC